This entry lists 27 T cell receptor beta chains sequenced from one sample in a study of T cells after yellow fever vaccination. TCRdb called the 5' RACE reads again in MiXCR, with one record for every CDR3 protein. The repertoire holds approximately 300,000 distinct CDR3 sequences, roughly 13% seen once, with about 0.54% in the top ten. Sequences were derived from CD4+ T cells sorted from PBMCs, sampled 45 days after the yellow fever booster vaccination. The receptor set was obtained from a man aged 30 to 45 who received the YFV17D yellow fever vaccine.

At least ten counts were recorded for this clonotype. This chain links TRBV20-1 with TRBJ2-1; 13 bases agree with TRBD2. Trimming at V came to 4 bases and at J to 8 bases, leaving 5 bases not matched to a gene. In germline, CDR1 is DFQATT, CDR2 SNEGSKA (reference sequence). The CDR3 has 14 amino acids. The CDR3 nucleotides are TGCAGTGCTACGGGACTAGCGGGAATTGATGAGCAGTTCTTC. Translating gives CSATGLAGIDEQFF.

This clonotype was seen more than once but under ten times. This chain joins TRBV6-1 and TRBJ1-4, with 7 bases matching TRBD1. This CDR3 is built from 14 residues. Germline V gives CDR1 MNHNS, CDR2 SASEGT. J was trimmed by 8 bases and V by 6 bases; bases with no gene match: 9. Here the CDR3 reads CASRDPGGREKLFF. The CDR3 DNA follows: TGTGCCAGCAGAGACCCAGGGGGGAGGGAAAAACTGTTTTTT.

V is TRBV25-1 and J is TRBJ2-3; 12 bases map to TRBD2. Trimming cost V 3 bases and J 6 bases; bases outside gene matches: 7. Germline CDR1 and CDR2: MGHDK and SYGVNS. This CDR3 has 16 amino acids. The CDR3 spells CASSDVGLAGLDTQYF. The CDR3 DNA reads TGTGCCAGCAGTGATGTGGGACTAGCGGGTTTGGATACGCAGTATTTT.

There are a few counts of this clonotype. This chain uses TRBV24-1 with TRBJ2-5; TRBD2 might be the D (6 bases). The ends were cut back, 2 bases at V and 2 bases at J, with 8 bases in the middle. The germline V gene encodes CDR1 KGHDR and CDR2 SFDVKD. This CDR3 is built from 14 residues. For the CDR3, the DNA is TGTGCCACCAGTGATTCGGGACTTCAAGAGACCCAGTACTTC. Encoded protein: CATSDSGLQETQYF.

The rearrangement links TRBV5-1 to TRBJ2-2, with 8 bases identical to TRBD2. The J segment lost 1 base and the V segment lost 5 bases, leaving 7 bases of the junction unmatched. The CDR3 consists of 16 residues. Germline V gene data show CDR1 as SGHRS and CDR2 as YFSETQ. This CDR3 reads CASRPVLAGNTGELFF. For the CDR3, the DNA is TGCGCCAGCAGACCCGTTCTAGCGGGGAACACCGGGGAGCTGTTTTTT.

The chain joins TRBV4-3 to TRBJ1-4; 10 bases are shared with TRBD1. Germline lookup yields CDR1 LGHNA and CDR2 YSLEER. The CDR3 is 15 amino acids. V trimming: 4 bases; J trimming: 7 bases; junction bases outside the gene matches: 6. CDR3 sequence (DNA): TGCGCCAGCAGCCCTCTGGGACAGGGGATTGAAAAACTGTTTTTT. Its protein product is CASSPLGQGIEKLFF.

To note about this clonotype: Being one base from a much bigger clone, this may be a read error. The gene calls are TRBV7-2 and TRBJ2-1, with TRBD2 identical over 10 bases. Unmatched junction bases numbered 4, after V lost 1 base and J lost 7 bases. There are 15 residues in the CDR3. Germline CDR1 is SGHTA and CDR2 is FQGNSA. CDR3 protein: CASSLVAGGENEQFF. In DNA form, the CDR3 reads TGTGCCAGCAGCTTAGTAGCGGGAGGAGAGAATGAGCAGTTCTTC.

The DNA for the CDR3 is TGTGCCAGCAGCTTGGAACCGACTGACTACGAGCAGTACTTC. Protein sequence: CASSLEPTDYEQYF. The gene calls are TRBV5-6 and TRBJ2-7; D gene uncertain. CDR1 is SGHDT, CDR2 YYEEEE, per germline. The CDR3 has 14 residues. The V gene lost 0 bases and the J gene lost 3 bases, with 10 bases spanning the gap.

The chain is built from TRBV7-3 and TRBJ2-3; tentative D call: TRBD2 (6 bases). Trimming cost V 2 bases and J 2 bases, with 11 bases left between them. The germline gives CDR1 SGHTA, CDR2 FQGTGA. This CDR3 is 15 amino acids long. The CDR3 bases are TGTGCCAGCAGCTTAGCGGGACTGAACACAGATACGCAGTATTTT. It specifies CASSLAGLNTDTQYF.

This clonotype was observed a handful of times. The chain couples TRBV20-1 to TRBJ2-1; 9 bases agree with TRBD2. The CDR3 length is 15 residues. V lost 3 bases and J lost 3; bases outside the gene matches: 6. Germline V gene lookup returns CDR1 DFQATT and CDR2 SNEGSKA (reference sequence). The CDR3 nucleotides are TGCAGTGCTAGGGTGGCGGGAGGGGTCTACAATGAGCAGTTCTTC. It is translated as CSARVAGGVYNEQFF.

This clonotype was seen only a few times. V gene TRBV10-2 combines with J gene TRBJ2-2, with 8 bases aligning to TRBD1. The CDR3 contains 14 residues. CDR1 and CDR2 (germline): WSHSY, SAAADI. The junction had 1 base not matched to a gene; V was cut back by 6 bases and J by 1 base. CDR3 protein: CASRGTGNTGELFF. The CDR3, as DNA: TGCGCCAGCAGGGGGACAGGGAACACCGGGGAGCTGTTTTTT.

This clonotype was counted only a few times. The V gene is TRBV7-9, the J gene TRBJ1-1; 9 bases fit TRBD1. Germline CDR1 and CDR2: SEHNR and FQNEAQ (reference sequence). The ends lost 5 bases at V and 0 bases at J; junction bases unmatched: 4. This CDR3 spans 15 amino acids. The CDR3 region is CASSLNRGLNTEAFF. CDR3 bases: TGTGCCAGCAGCCTAAACAGGGGGCTGAACACTGAAGCTTTCTTT.

The rearrangement joins TRBV20-1 to TRBJ1-2; TRBD1 aligns across 8 bases. Germline V gives CDR1 DFQATT, CDR2 SNEGSKA (reference sequence). V gave up 1 base and J gave up 2 bases; unmatched junction bases: 3. There are 14 residues in the CDR3. The CDR3 DNA follows: TGCAGTGCTAGAGGGACAGGGAGCAACTATGGCTACACCTTC. Encoded protein: CSARGTGSNYGYTF.

In this sample, this clonotype turned up a few times. This chain connects TRBV11-2 to TRBJ2-5; D may be TRBD2 (5 bases). Trimming took 5 bases from V and 5 from J, leaving 24 bases between them. CDR1 and CDR2 from the germline V gene are SGHAT and FQNNGV. This CDR3 has 17 residues. The CDR3, as DNA: TGTGCCAGCAGCCTAACCAGGCGGGCCAAAACTTGGGAGACCCAGTACTTC. Its translation is CASSLTRRAKTWETQYF. Combining the CDR3 with reference TRBV11-2 and TRBJ2-5 gives the whole variable domain EAGVAQSPRYKIIEKRQSVAFWCNPISGHATLYWYQQILGQGPKLLIQFQNNGVVDDSQLPKDRFSAERLKGVDSTLKIQPAKLEDSAVYLCASSLTRRAKTWETQYFGPGTRLLVL.

This chain uses TRBV27 with TRBJ2-7; 9 bases line up with TRBD1. Trimming at V came to 4 bases and at J to 3 bases, leaving 7 bases not matched to a gene. Germline CDR1 and CDR2: MNHEY and SMNVEV (reference sequence). This CDR3 region has 15 residues. The CDR3 region has the DNA TGTGCCAGCAGTTCACGTACAGGGGGCAACTACGAGCAGTACTTC. It yields the protein CASSSRTGGNYEQYF.

The CDR3 coding sequence is TGCAGTGCTAGTGACGCCGACTACGAGCAGTACTTC. This gives the protein CSASDADYEQYF. The chain links TRBV20-1 to TRBJ2-7; no reliable D call. This CDR3 region has 12 residues. In germline, CDR1 is DFQATT, CDR2 SNEGSKA (reference sequence). The ends were cut back, 3 bases at V and 3 bases at J, with 9 bases in the middle.

This clonotype was counted only a few times. The chain carries TRBV20-1 and TRBJ2-7, with 9 bases that match TRBD1. The CDR3 covers 14 residues. Germline CDR1 is DFQATT and CDR2 is SNEGSKA (reference sequence). The CDR3 DNA reads TGCAGCGCGGTTCGGGGGGACAGGGACTACGAGCAGTACTTC. It encodes CSAVRGDRDYEQYF.

This clonotype has just a few counts. V is TRBV4-3 and J is TRBJ2-7; tentatively, D is TRBD2 (6 bases). This CDR3 has 15 amino acids. Germline V gives CDR1 LGHNA, CDR2 YSLEER. V was clipped by 0 bases and J by 0 bases, with 9 bases between them. The DNA of the CDR3 is TGCGCCAGCAGCCAAGATCTGCGGGGCTCCTACGAGCAGTACTTC. Protein sequence: CASSQDLRGSYEQYF.

This clonotype was seen ten or more times. The CDR3: CASSFRTSGSGEQFF. CDR3 in DNA: TGTGCCAGCAGTTTCCGGACTAGCGGGAGCGGGGAGCAGTTCTTC. This chain joins TRBV6-2 or TRBV6-3 and TRBJ2-1, with 13 positions matching TRBD2. Looked up from germline, CDR1 is MNHEY and CDR2 is SVGEGT. With 4 bases clipped from V and 10 bases from J, the junction kept 7 bases outside the gene matches. This CDR3 is 15 amino acids long.

Details on this clonotype: One end of the junction varies from germline; a read error may be responsible. This chain joins TRBV20-1 and TRBJ2-1; D might be TRBD1 (5 bases). Germline CDR1 and CDR2: DFQATT and SNEGSKA (reference sequence). The length of the CDR3 is 13 residues. Written as DNA, the CDR3 is TGCAGTGCCAGAGACAGTCCACCCAATGAGCAGTTCTTC. It yields the protein CSARDSPPNEQFF.

A note on this clonotype: Germline and junction disagree at one end, which may indicate a read error. The rearrangement joins TRBV7-9 to TRBJ2-6; a weak D match, TRBD1 (5 bases). CDR1 and CDR2 from the germline V gene are SEHNR and FQNEAQ (reference sequence). There are 14 residues in the CDR3. CDR3 nucleotide sequence: TGTGCCAGCAGCTTCGGATCTGGGGCCAACATCCTGACTTTC. This translates into CASSFGSGANILTF. The full variable domain, its missing parts supplied by reference TRBV7-9 and TRBJ2-6, is DTGVSQNPRHKITKRGQNVTFRCDPISEHNRLYWYRQTLGQGPEFLTYFQNEAQLEKSRLLSDRFSAERPKGSFSTLEIQRTEQGDSAMYLCASSFGSGANILTFGAGSRLTVL.

As to this clonotype: This may arise from a read error, as a much more abundant clone is one base away. The chain uses TRBV20-1 and TRBJ2-1; D remains ambiguous. The germline gives CDR1 DFQATT, CDR2 SNEGSKA (reference sequence). V was cut by 3 bases and J by 3 bases, with 9 bases left in between. The CDR3 length is 13 residues. CDR3 sequence reads: CSASAILYNEQFF. CDR3 in DNA: TGCAGTGCTAGCGCGATCCTCTACAATGAGCAGTTCTTC.

The chain combines TRBV9 with TRBJ2-3; 7 bases are shared with TRBD2. This CDR3 has 18 amino acids. The trim removed 0 bases at V and 4 bases at J, leaving 14 bases unmatched. Per germline, CDR1 SGDLS and CDR2 YYNGEE. The CDR3: CASSVGRGGGSLADTQYF. DNA for the CDR3: TGTGCCAGCAGCGTAGGGCGAGGCGGCGGGAGTTTGGCAGATACGCAGTATTTT.

The chain carries TRBV12-3 or TRBV12-4 and TRBJ2-7; 9 nucleotides align to TRBD2. This CDR3 region has 13 residues. With 7 bases clipped from V and 9 bases from J, the junction kept 10 bases outside the gene matches. CDR3 in DNA: TGTGCCAGCACTTTCCAGCGGGAGGCTGTGCAGTACTTC. It encodes CASTFQREAVQYF.

This chain joins TRBV7-2 and TRBJ2-3; 10 positions match TRBD1. The CDR3 is 15 amino acids. Germline CDR1 reads SGHTA; CDR2 reads FQGNSA. The V and J ends lost 6 bases and 3 bases, in that order; junction bases with no gene match: 6. The chain's CDR3 is CASRTGQGDTDTQYF. The CDR3 bases are TGTGCCAGCAGGACTGGACAGGGGGATACAGATACGCAGTATTTT.

The chain recombines TRBV20-1 with TRBJ2-7, with TRBD1 as a possible D gene (6 bases). The V and J ends lost 3 bases and 0 bases respectively, with 9 bases between them. This CDR3 has 13 amino acids. CDR1 is DFQATT and CDR2 is SNEGSKA in the germline V gene (reference sequence). In DNA, the CDR3 is TGCAGTGCTAGTAGGGACATCTCCTACGAGCAGTACTTC. Translation gives CSASRDISYEQYF.

The sample holds many counts of this clonotype. V usage is TRBV7-2 and J usage is TRBJ2-2; 7 bases match TRBD1. CDR3 length equals 15 residues. Germline V CDR1 and CDR2: SGHTA, FQGNSA. V lost 1 base to trimming and J lost 6 bases; unmatched junction nucleotides: 5. This chain's CDR3 is CASSLVGDSSGELFF. The DNA of the CDR3 is TGTGCCAGCAGCTTAGTAGGGGACAGTTCCGGGGAGCTGTTTTTT.